This paragraph covers one T cell receptor beta chain sequence. This specimen comes from a study of blood T cell repertoires in COVID-19. Study in general: The analysed material was cDNA or gDNA that came from T cells, B-cell-depleted T cells, or PBMCs.

One Seattle source followed patients from active infection through their disease course. As originally analysed: For nucleated cells, counts were estimated from reference gene primer amplification. Measured with immunoSEQ multiplex PCR; TCRdb has only the in-frame clones, and not every one. Clonal size and the V and J genes are those of that table, whereas D and trimming came from the DNA. The repertoire holds 95,000 to 150,000 clones, with 80% to 95% as singletons. CDR1 LNHDA and CDR2 SQIVND come from the germline V gene (reference sequence). Trimming removed 5 bases at V and 10 bases at J, with 15 bases between. The CDR3 has 13 residues.

J is TRBJ2-1 and V is TRBV19; no clear D. The receptor comes from a man aged 50 to 59 with COVID-19, enrolled during active disease. Sequenced: peripheral blood. For the CDR3, the DNA is TGTGCCAGTAGTGGTGTGGGTTTCGGGGAGCAGTTCTTC. This codes for CASSGVGFGEQFF.